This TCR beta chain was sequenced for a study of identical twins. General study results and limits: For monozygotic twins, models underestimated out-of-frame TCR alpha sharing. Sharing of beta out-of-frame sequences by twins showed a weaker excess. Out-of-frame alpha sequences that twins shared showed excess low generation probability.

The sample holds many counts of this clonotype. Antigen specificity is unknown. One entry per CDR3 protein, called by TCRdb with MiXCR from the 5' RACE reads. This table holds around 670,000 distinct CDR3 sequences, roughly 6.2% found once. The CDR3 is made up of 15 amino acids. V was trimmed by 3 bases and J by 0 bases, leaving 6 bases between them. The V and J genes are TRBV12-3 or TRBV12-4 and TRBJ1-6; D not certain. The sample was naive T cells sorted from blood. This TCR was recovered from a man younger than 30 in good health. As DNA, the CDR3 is TGTGCCAGCAGTTTCTTTAGCTCCTATAATTCACCCCTCCACTTT. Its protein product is CASSFFSSYNSPLHF.